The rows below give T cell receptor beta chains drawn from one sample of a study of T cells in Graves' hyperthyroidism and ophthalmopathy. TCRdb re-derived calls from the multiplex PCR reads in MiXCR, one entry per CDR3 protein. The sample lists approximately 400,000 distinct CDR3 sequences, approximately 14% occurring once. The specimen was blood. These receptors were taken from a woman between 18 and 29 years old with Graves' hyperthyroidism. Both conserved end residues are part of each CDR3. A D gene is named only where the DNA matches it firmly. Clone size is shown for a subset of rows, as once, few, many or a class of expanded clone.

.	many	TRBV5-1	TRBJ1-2	TGCGCCAGCAGCTTGCGGGCCCAAGTCGGGTGGTCGGTGGATGGCTACACCTTC	CASSLRAQVGWSVDGYTF
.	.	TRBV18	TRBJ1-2	TGTGCCAGCTCACCGGATCAGGTCGGAGGCTACACCTTC	CASSPDQVGGYTF
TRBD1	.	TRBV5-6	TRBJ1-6	TGTGCCAGCAGCCCGACAGGTCAGGGGGCGGAATCACCCCTCCACTTT	CASSPTGQGAESPLHF
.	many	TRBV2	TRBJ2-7	TGTGCCAGCAGTGGTGGGTCTTACGAGCAGTACTTC	CASSGGSYEQYF
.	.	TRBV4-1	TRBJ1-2	TGCGCCAGCAGCCAAGCCGGCAGGGGCTATGGCTACACCTTC	CASSQAGRGYGYTF
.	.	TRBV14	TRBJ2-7	TGTGCCAGCAGCCAAGGGCCTGAAAACGGGGACTACGAGCAGTACTTC	CASSQGPENGDYEQYF
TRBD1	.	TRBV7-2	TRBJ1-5	TGTGCCAGCAGCCCCATGACAGGGTCGGATCAGCCCCAGCATTTT	CASSPMTGSDQPQHF
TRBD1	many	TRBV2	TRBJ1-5	TGTGCCAGCAGTGAGACAGGGGGCCATCAGCCCCAGCATTTT	CASSETGGHQPQHF
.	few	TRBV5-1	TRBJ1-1	TGCGCCAGCAGCTTGGGGGCCAGGCGTATCATTCCTGGGGAAGCTTTCTTT	CASSLGARRIIPGEAFF
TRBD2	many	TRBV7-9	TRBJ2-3	TGTGCCAGCAGCCAACCACTAGCGGGAGCAGATACGCAGTATTTT	CASSQPLAGADTQYF
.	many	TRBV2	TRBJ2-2	TGTGCCAGCAGTGAAGTGGTTAGCTTCTCCGGCACCGGGGAGCTGTTTTTT	CASSEVVSFSGTGELFF
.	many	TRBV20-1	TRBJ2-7	TGCAGTGCTCGGAGGGCAGGGAACGAGCAGTACTTC	CSARRAGNEQYF
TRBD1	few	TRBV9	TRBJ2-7	TGTGCCAGCAGCGTTGGACAGGGAAACTACGAGCAGTACTTC	CASSVGQGNYEQYF
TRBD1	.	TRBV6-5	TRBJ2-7	TGTGCCAGCAGTTACGAGGGACAGGGGGCTTACGAGCAGTACTTC	CASSYEGQGAYEQYF
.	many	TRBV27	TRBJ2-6	TGTGCCAGCAGGACCTCTGGGGCCAACGTCCTGACTTTC	CASRTSGANVLTF
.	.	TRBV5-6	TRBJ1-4	TGTGCCAGCAGCTTGTTTAGGCACACTAATGAAAAACTGTTTTTT	CASSLFRHTNEKLFF
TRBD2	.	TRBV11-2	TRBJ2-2	TGTGCCAGCAGCGCCTCCGGGACTAGCGGGAGGGTCGACACCGGGGAGCTGTTTTTT	CASSASGTSGRVDTGELFF
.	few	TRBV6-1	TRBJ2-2	TGTGCCAGCGGACAAGTCCAGGGTAACACCGGGGAGCTGTTTTTT	CASGQVQGNTGELFF
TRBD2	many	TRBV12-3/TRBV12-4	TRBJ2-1	TGTGCCAGCAGTTTCTGGGGGGGAGAGCAGTTCTTC	CASSFWGGEQFF
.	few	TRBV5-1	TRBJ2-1	TGCGCCAGCAGCTTGGAGGGTACCCCGAATGAGCAGTTCTTC	CASSLEGTPNEQFF
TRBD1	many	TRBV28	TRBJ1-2	TGTGCCAGCAGCCCAAGCGCCACGGACAGGGGGGTGGCGAATGGCTACACCTTC	CASSPSATDRGVANGYTF
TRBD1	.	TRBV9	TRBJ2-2	TGTGCCAGCAGCGCGTACACCGGGACAGGGGATGAGACCGGGGAGCTGTTTTTT	CASSAYTGTGDETGELFF
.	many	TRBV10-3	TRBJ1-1	TGTGCCATCAGCCCAGGGAATGCCCACACTGAAGCTTTCTTT	CAISPGNAHTEAFF
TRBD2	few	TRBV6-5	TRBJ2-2	TGTGCCAGCAGTTACTTATACGGACTAGCGGGAGTGCAGACCGGGGAGCTGTTTTTT	CASSYLYGLAGVQTGELFF
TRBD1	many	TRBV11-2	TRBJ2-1	TGTGCCAGCAGCTTAATTGCGACAGGGAATAATGAGCAGTTCTTC	CASSLIATGNNEQFF
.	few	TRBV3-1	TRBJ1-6	TGTGCCAGCAGCCAAACCCAGAATAATTCACCCCTCCACTTT	CASSQTQNNSPLHF
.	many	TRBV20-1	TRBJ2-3	TGCAGTGCTAGTCTCGGGGGTCCTAGCACAGATACGCAGTATTTT	CSASLGGPSTDTQYF
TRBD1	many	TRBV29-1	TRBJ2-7	TGCAGCGTTGGACAGGGCCGCGAGCAGTACTTC	CSVGQGREQYF
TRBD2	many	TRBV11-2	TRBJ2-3	TGTGCCAGCAGCTCCCTAGCGGGCCGCAGCACAGATACGCAGTATTTT	CASSSLAGRSTDTQYF
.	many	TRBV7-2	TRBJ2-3	TGTGCCAGCAGCTTAGAGGGAACTAGTAATAGGAATACGCAGTATTTT	CASSLEGTSNRNTQYF
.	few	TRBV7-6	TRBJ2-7	TGTGCCAGCAGCTTAGCGGGAGGCCCCTCCTACGAGCAGTACTTC	CASSLAGGPSYEQYF
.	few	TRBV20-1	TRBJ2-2	TGCAGTGCTAGACTCTCGGGAGTCACCGGGGAGCTGTTTTTT	CSARLSGVTGELFF
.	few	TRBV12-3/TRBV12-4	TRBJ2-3	TGTGCCAGCCTAAGATGGGAGGGCACAGATACGCAGTATTTT	CASLRWEGTDTQYF
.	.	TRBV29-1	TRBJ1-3	TGCAGCGTTGAACTCCCCCTAGGGAGAGGAAACACCATATATTTT	CSVELPLGRGNTIYF
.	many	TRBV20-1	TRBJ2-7	TGCAGTGCTACGACTAGGCGGTGGGGCTACGAGCAGTACTTC	CSATTRRWGYEQYF
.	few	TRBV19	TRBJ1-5	TGTGCCAGTAGTAGTCAGTGGAATCAGCCCCAGCATTTT	CASSSQWNQPQHF
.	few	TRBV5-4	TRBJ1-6	TGTGCCAGCAGCTTGGCCTCAACGCACAGGGAAGCACCCCTCCACTTT	CASSLASTHREAPLHF
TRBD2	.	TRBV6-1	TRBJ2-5	TGTGCCAGCAGGGGGGAGGGAGGAGAGACCCAGTACTTC	CASRGEGGETQYF
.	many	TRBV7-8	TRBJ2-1	TGTGCCAGCAGCTTCGGTCCTGAGCAGTTCTTC	CASSFGPEQFF
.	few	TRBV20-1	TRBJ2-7	TGCAGTGCTAGAGGTGCAACTAGCTACGAGCAGTACTTC	CSARGATSYEQYF
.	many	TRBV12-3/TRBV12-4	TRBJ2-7	TGTGCCAGCAGCCTTCTAGGGGTAGGAGACGAGCAGTACTTC	CASSLLGVGDEQYF
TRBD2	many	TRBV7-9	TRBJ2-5	TGTGCCAGCAGCAAAACTAGCGGGAGTGGTGAGACCCAGTACTTC	CASSKTSGSGETQYF
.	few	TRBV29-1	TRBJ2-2	TGCAGCGTTCGGGGGCGGAAGAACACCGGGGAGCTGTTTTTT	CSVRGRKNTGELFF
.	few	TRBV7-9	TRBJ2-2	TGTGCCAGCAGCTTAGCGGGGAAGGGAGGCGGATCGAACACCGGGGAGCTGTTTTTT	CASSLAGKGGGSNTGELFF
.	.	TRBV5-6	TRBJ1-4	TGTGCCAGCAGCTTGTCGGATAATGAAAAACTGTTTTTT	CASSLSDNEKLFF
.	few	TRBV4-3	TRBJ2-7	TGCGCCAGCAGCCAGAGTGGGAGAACCGGGAGCTACGAGCAGTACTTC	CASSQSGRTGSYEQYF
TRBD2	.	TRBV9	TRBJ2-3	TGTGCCAGCAGCGTAGTCGATAGCGGGAGAGATACGCAGTATTTT	CASSVVDSGRDTQYF
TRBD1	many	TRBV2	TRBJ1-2	TGTGCCAGCAGTTATACCCGGACAGGGATGGACTATGGCTACACCTTC	CASSYTRTGMDYGYTF
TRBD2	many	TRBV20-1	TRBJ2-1	TGCAGTCGACGGGGGGGCGCCTCCTACAATGAGCAGTTCTTC	CSRRGGASYNEQFF
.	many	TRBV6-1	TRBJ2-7	TGTGCCAGCAGGGGGGACTGGACAGGAGCCTACGAGCAGTACTTC	CASRGDWTGAYEQYF